The text below deals with one T cell receptor beta chain. These data originate in a study of T cell changes during pregnancy in multiple sclerosis. Between the trimmed V and J ends, which lost 3 bases and 3 bases, there was a span of 8 bases. CDR3 length: 13 amino acids. Germline V gene sequence: CDR1 SNHLY, CDR2 FYNNEI. The method was immunoSEQ multiplex PCR; TCRdb's version includes in-frame clones alone and lacks a portion of them. This repertoire shows about 28,000 clones, about 83% found once; its top ten account for under 9.5%. This clonotype was sampled from a female donor with multiple sclerosis, enrolled in a pregnancy study. Source: CD8+ T cells from peripheral blood mononuclear cells, taken after pregnancy. This chain links TRBV2 with TRBJ1-1; possibly TRBD1 for D (6 bases). CDR3 residues: CASSDSGDTEAFF. CDR3 nucleotides: TGTGCCAGCAGTGATTCAGGGGACACTGAAGCTTTCTTT. The variable domain in full, completed from reference TRBV2 and TRBJ1-1, reads EPEVTQTPSHQVTQMGQEVILRCVPISNHLYFYWYRQILGQKVEFLVSFYNNEISEKSEIFDDQFSVERPDGSNFTLKIRSTKLEDSAMYFCASSDSGDTEAFFGQGTRLTVV.